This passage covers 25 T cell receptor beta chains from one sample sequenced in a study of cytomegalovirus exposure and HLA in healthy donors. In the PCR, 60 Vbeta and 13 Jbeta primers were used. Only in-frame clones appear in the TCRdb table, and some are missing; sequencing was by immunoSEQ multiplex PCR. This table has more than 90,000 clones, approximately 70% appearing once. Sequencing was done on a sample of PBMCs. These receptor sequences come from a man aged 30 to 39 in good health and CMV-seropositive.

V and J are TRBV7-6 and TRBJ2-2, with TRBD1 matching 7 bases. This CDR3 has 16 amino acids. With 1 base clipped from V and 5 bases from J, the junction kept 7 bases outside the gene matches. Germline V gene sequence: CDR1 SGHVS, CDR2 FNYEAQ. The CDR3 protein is CASSLGAGGYTGELFF. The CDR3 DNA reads TGTGCCAGCAGCTTAGGAGCAGGGGGATATACCGGGGAGCTGTTTTTT.

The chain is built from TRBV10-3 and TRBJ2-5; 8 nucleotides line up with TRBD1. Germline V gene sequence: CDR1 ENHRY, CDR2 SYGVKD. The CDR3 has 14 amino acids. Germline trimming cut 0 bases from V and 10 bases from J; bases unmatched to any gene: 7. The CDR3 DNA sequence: TGTGCCATCAGTGAGTCGAGGACAGGGATGGGCCAGTACTTC. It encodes CAISESRTGMGQYF.

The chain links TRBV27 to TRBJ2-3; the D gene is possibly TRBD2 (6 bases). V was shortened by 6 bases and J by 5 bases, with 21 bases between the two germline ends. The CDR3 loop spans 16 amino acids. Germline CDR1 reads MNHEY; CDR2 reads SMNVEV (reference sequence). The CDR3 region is CASRGGRERRGDTQYF. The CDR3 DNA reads TGTGCCAGCAGAGGAGGCAGGGAACGGCGGGGAGATACGCAGTATTTT.

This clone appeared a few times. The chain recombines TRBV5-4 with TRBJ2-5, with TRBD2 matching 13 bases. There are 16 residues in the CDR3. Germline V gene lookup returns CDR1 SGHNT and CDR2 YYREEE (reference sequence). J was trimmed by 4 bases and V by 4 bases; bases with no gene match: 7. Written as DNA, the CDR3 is TGTGCCAGCAGCGCTGGGACTAGCGGGACTAGAGAGACCCAGTACTTC. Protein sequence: CASSAGTSGTRETQYF. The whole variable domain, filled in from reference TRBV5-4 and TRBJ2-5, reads ETGVTQSPTHLIKTRGQQVTLRCSSQSGHNTVSWYQQALGQGPQFIFQYYREEENGRGNFPPRFSGLQFPNYSSELNVNALELDDSALYLCASSAGTSGTRETQYFGPGTRLLVL.

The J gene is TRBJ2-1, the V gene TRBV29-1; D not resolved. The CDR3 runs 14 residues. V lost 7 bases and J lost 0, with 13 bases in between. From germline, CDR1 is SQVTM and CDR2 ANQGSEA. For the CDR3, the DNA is TGCAGCGGATCTCGCTCGGTCTCCTACAATGAGCAGTTCTTC. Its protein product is CSGSRSVSYNEQFF.

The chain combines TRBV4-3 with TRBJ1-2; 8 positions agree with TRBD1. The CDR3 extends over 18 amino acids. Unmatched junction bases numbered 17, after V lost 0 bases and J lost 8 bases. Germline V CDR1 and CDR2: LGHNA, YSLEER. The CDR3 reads CASSQDPQGQGAIWGYTF. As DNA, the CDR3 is TGCGCCAGCAGCCAAGATCCCCAGGGGCAGGGGGCAATCTGGGGCTACACCTTC.

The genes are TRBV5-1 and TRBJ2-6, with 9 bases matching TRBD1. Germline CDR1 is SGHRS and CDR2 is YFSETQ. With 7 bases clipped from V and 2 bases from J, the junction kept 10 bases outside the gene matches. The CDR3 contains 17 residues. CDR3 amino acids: CASGRDRAIPGANVLTF. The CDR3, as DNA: TGCGCCAGCGGTCGGGACAGGGCGATTCCTGGGGCCAACGTCCTGACTTTC.

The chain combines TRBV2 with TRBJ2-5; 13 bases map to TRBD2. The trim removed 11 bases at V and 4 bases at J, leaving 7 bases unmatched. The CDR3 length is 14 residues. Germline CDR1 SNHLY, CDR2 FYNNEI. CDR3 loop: CAEGTSGNGETQYF. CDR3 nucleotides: TGTGCCGAGGGGACTAGCGGGAATGGAGAGACCCAGTACTTC. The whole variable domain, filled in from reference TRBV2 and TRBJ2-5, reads EPEVTQTPSHQVTQMGQEVILRCVPISNHLYFYWYRQILGQKVEFLVSFYNNEISEKSEIFDDQFSVERPDGSNFTLKIRSTKLEDSAMYFCAEGTSGNGETQYFGPGTRLLVL.

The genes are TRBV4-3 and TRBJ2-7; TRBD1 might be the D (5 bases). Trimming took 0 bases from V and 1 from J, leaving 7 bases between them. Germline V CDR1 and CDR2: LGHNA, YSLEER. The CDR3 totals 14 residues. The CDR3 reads CASSQDGASYEQYF. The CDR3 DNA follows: TGCGCCAGCAGCCAAGATGGGGCTTCCTACGAGCAGTACTTC.

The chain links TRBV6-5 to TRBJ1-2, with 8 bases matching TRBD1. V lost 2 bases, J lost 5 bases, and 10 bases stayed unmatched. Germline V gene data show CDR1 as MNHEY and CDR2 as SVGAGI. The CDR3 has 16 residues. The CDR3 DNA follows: TGTGCCAGCAGTTACGCGAGGGACAGGAGTAGATATGGCTACACCTTC. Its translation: CASSYARDRSRYGYTF.

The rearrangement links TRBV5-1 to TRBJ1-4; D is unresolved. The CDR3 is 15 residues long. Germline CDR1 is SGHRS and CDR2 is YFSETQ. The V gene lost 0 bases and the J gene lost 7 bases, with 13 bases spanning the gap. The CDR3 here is CASSLEGFGSEKLFF. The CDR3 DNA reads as TGCGCCAGCAGCTTGGAGGGTTTTGGGAGTGAAAAACTGTTTTTT.

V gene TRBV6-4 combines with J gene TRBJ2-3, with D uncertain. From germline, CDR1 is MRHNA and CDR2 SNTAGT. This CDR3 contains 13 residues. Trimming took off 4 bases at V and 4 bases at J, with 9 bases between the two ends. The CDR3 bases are TGTGCCAGCAGTGTACGCTACGCAGATACGCAGTATTTT. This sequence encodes CASSVRYADTQYF.

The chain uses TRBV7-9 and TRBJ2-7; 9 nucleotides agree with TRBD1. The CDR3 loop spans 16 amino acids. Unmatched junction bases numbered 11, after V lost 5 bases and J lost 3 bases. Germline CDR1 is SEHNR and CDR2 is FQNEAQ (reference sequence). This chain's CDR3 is CASSLWDRDLDYEQYF. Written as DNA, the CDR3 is TGTGCCAGCAGCCTGTGGGACAGGGATTTGGACTACGAGCAGTACTTC.

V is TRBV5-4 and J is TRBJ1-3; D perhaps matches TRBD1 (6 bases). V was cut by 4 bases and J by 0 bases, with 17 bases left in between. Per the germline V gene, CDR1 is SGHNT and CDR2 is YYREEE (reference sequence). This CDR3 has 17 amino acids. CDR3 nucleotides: TGTGCCAGCAGCGGGAGGGGGTACTACAGCTCTGGAAACACCATATATTTT. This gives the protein CASSGRGYYSSGNTIYF.

CDR3 nucleotides: TGTGCCAGCACCGAGGGACAGGGGGAATCCTACGAGCAGTACGTC. Translating it yields CASTEGQGESYEQYV. The J gene is TRBJ2-7, the V gene TRBV6-6; 11 bases are a match to TRBD1. Germline loops: CDR1 MNHNY, CDR2 SVGAGI (reference sequence). The length of the CDR3 is 15 residues. V shed 7 bases, J shed 1 base, and the junction held 6 bases outside the gene matches.

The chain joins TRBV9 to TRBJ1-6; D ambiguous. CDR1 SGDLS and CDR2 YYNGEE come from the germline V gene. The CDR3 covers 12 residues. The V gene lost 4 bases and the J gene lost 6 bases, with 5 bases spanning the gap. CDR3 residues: CASSPINSPLHF. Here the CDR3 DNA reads TGTGCCAGCAGCCCCATTAATTCACCCCTCCACTTT.

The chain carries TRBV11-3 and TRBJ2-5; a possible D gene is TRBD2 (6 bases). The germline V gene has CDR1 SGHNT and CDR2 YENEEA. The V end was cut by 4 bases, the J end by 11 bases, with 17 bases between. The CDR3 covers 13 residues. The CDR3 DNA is TGTGCCAGCAGCTACTTCGGGAGTGCAGGGCAGTACTTC. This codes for CASSYFGSAGQYF.

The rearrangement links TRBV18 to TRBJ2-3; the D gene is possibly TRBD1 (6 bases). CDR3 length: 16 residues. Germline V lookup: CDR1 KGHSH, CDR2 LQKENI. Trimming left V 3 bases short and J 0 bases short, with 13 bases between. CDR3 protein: CASSPRGSSSTDTQYF. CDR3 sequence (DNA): TGTGCCAGCTCACCTAGGGGGTCCTCTAGCACAGATACGCAGTATTTT.

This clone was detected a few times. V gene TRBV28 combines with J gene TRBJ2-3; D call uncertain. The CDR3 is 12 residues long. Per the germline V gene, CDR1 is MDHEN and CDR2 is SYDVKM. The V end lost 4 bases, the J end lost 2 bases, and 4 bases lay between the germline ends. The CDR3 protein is CASSYYTDTQYF. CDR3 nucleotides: TGTGCCAGCAGTTACTACACAGATACGCAGTATTTT. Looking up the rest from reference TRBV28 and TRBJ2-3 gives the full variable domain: DVKVTQSSRYLVKRTGEKVFLECVQDMDHENMFWYRQDPGLGLRLIYFSYDVKMKEKGDIPEGYSVSREKKERFSLILESASTNQTSMYLCASSYYTDTQYFGPGTRLTVL.

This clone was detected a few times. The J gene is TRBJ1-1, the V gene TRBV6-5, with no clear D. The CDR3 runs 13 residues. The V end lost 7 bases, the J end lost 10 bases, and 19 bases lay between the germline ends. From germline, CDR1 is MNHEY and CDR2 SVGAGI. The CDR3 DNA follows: TGTGCCAGCACCCCCCCCGGGAGTCGTCGAGCTTTCTTT. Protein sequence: CASTPPGSRRAFF.

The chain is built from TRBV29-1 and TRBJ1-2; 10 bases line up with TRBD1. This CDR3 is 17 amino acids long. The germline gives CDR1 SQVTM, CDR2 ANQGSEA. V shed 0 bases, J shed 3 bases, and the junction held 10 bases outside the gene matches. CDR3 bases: TGCAGCGTTGAAGATGGGTGGGACAGGGGAAGGGACTATGGCTACACCTTC. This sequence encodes CSVEDGWDRGRDYGYTF.

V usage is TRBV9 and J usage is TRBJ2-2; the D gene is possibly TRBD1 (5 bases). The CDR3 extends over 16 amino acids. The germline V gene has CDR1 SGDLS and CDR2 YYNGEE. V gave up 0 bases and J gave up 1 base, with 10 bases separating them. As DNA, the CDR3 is TGTGCCAGCAGCGTAGATCAGGGAATGAACACCGGGGAGCTGTTTTTT. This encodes CASSVDQGMNTGELFF.

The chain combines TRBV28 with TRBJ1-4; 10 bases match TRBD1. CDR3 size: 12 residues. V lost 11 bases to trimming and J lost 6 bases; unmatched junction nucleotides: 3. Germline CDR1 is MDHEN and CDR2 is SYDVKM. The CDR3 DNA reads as TGTGCCGGCGGGACAGGGGATGAAAAACTGTTTTTT. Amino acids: CAGGTGDEKLFF.

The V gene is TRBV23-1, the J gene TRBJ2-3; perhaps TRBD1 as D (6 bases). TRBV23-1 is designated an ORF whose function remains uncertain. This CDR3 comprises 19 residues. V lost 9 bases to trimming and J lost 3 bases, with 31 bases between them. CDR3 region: CASPHPPGPQGFRTDTQYF. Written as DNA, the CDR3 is TGCGCCAGTCCCCACCCCCCCGGTCCACAGGGTTTTAGAACAGATACGCAGTATTTT.

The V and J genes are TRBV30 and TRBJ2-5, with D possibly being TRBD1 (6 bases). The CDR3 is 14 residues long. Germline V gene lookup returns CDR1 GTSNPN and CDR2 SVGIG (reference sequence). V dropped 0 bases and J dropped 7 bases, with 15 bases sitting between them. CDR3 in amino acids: CAWSVQAGVTTQYF. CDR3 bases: TGTGCCTGGAGTGTACAGGCAGGGGTTACGACCCAGTACTTC.